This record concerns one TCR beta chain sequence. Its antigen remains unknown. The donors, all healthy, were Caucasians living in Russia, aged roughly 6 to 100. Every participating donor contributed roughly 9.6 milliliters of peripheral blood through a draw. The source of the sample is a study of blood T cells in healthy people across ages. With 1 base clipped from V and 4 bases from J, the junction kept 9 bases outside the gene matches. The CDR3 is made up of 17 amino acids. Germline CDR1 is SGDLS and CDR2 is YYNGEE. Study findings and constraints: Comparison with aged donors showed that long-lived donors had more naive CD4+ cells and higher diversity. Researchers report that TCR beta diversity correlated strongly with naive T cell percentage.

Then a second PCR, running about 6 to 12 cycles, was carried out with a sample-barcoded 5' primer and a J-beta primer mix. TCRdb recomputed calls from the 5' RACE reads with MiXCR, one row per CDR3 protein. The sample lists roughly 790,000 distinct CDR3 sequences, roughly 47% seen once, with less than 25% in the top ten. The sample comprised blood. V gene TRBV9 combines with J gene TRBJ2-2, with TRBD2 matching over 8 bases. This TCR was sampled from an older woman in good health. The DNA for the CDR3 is TGTGCCAGCAGCGTATTAAGCGGGAGCTCTAGCACCGGGGAGCTGTTTTTT. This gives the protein CASSVLSGSSSTGELFF.